The clone carrying this T cell receptor beta chain was counted a single time. Its antigen is undetermined. This record comes from a study of cytomegalovirus exposure and HLA in healthy donors. General observations from the study: In terms of immune exposure information, only CMV serostatus was available. Reports credit the classifier with highly specific, highly sensitive diagnosis of cytomegalovirus status.

Trimming removed 5 bases at V and 2 bases at J, with 13 bases between. The length of the CDR3 is 15 residues. Germline V gene lookup returns CDR1 SGHRS and CDR2 YFSETQ. The PCR employed 60 Vbeta primers together with 13 Jbeta primers. Sequencing used immunoSEQ multiplex PCR; TCRdb keeps in-frame clones, though not all of them. Counted here are about 190,000 clones, about 88% occurring once; the ten biggest clones make up under 2%. The TCR was taken from a woman between 18 and 29 years old in good health and CMV-seronegative. The rearrangement links TRBV5-1 to TRBJ2-2; a possible D gene is TRBD1 (6 bases). Sequencing was done on a sample of PBMCs. The CDR3 DNA reads TGCGCCAGCAGTTTCAGGGGCGTTAACACCGGGGAGCTGTTTTTT. Protein product: CASSFRGVNTGELFF.